This T cell receptor beta chain was retrieved from a study of cytomegalovirus exposure and HLA in healthy donors. Only a few counts were recorded for this clone. Primers included in the PCR were 60 Vbeta and 13 Jbeta primers. Using immunoSEQ multiplex PCR, the repertoire was profiled, and TCRdb retains in-frame clones only, with some absent. Among about 150,000 clones listed, about 10% were seen once. Germline CDR1 is SGHNT and CDR2 is YYREEE (reference sequence). J gave up 6 bases and V 4 bases, and 12 bases lay outside the gene matches. The CDR3 consists of 17 residues. The chain links TRBV5-4 to TRBJ2-3; TRBD1 matches at 12 bases. The material sequenced was PBMCs. This clonotype was sampled from a man aged 50 to 60 in good health and CMV-seronegative. CDR3 loop: CASSIPGQGARLDTQYF. CDR3 DNA: TGTGCCAGCAGCATTCCGGGACAGGGGGCTCGATTGGATACGCAGTATTTT.